One sample yielded the 16 T cell receptor beta chains listed below, sequenced in a study of T cells expressing NK-cell markers. TCRdb re-called the 5' RACE reads and shows each CDR3 protein once, DNA omitted. The table lists 550,000 to 600,000 distinct CDR3 sequences. Sample: blood T cells: a sorted CD56 or NKG2C T cell subset, CD4+ or CD8+ T cells, or bulk PBMC T cells (not recorded which). These receptors were collected from a man aged 18 to 35 in good health.

The chain recombines TRBV6-5 with TRBJ2-2; TCRdb's D call, TRBD2, is unchecked because there is no DNA. CDR1 is MNHEY and CDR2 is SVGAGI in the germline V gene. CDR3 length equals 17 residues. The CDR3 here is CASSYSGLALNTGELFF.

The rearrangement joins TRBV30 to TRBJ2-1; TCRdb names TRBD2, which stays unverified in the absence of DNA. Germline V CDR1 and CDR2: GTSNPN, SVGIG (reference sequence). CDR3 length equals 13 residues. CDR3 sequence reads: CAWRGQGGNEQFF.

J is TRBJ1-4 and V is TRBV5-1; TCRdb names TRBD1, which stays unverified in the absence of DNA. Germline V gene sequence: CDR1 SGHRS, CDR2 YFSETQ. This CDR3 region has 13 residues. CDR3 sequence reads: CASSLRQGEKLFF.

This chain uses TRBV14 with TRBJ2-7; as DNA is missing, the TRBD2 call by TCRdb cannot be tested. CDR3 length: 17 residues. Germline V lookup: CDR1 SGHDN, CDR2 FVKESK. CDR3 region: CASSQDPGGRAYYEQYF.

The chain carries TRBV20-1 and TRBJ2-3; without DNA, the TCRdb call of TRBD2 cannot be checked. The CDR3 length is 15 residues. The germline CDR1 and CDR2 sequences are DFQATT and SNEGSKA (reference sequence). This CDR3 is CSASPLAGRTDTQYF.

The chain is built from TRBV24-1 and TRBJ2-1; TCRdb's D call, TRBD1, is unchecked because there is no DNA. The germline V gene has CDR1 KGHDR and CDR2 SFDVKD. This CDR3 is 16 amino acids long. CDR3 protein: CATSDPPGQKYNEQFF.

The chain employs TRBV7-7 and TRBJ2-5; TCRdb designates TRBD2, a call that cannot be tested without DNA. Germline V CDR1 and CDR2: SSHAT, FNYEAQ (reference sequence). CDR3 size: 13 residues. CDR3 region: CASSLGLDGTQYF. The complete variable domain, with remaining parts taken from reference TRBV7-7 and TRBJ2-5, reads GAGVSQSPRYKVTKRGQDVTLRCDPISSHATLYWYQQALGQGPEFLTYFNYEAQPDKSGLPSDRFSAERPEGSISTLTIQRTEQRDSAMYRCASSLGLDGTQYFGPGTRLLVL.

The chain couples TRBV20-1 to TRBJ1-1; TCRdb designates TRBD1, a call that cannot be tested without DNA. This CDR3 contains 14 residues. Germline CDR1 and CDR2: DFQATT and SNEGSKA (reference sequence). CDR3 loop: CSARVTGGNTEAFF.

The V and J genes are TRBV13 and TRBJ2-3; the D call from TCRdb, TRBD1, cannot be confirmed without DNA. CDR3 length: 16 amino acids. The V gene's germline CDR1 is PRHDT and CDR2 FYEKMQ (reference sequence). The CDR3: CASSSTRGGGTDTQYF.

V and J are TRBV7-9 and TRBJ1-1. The length of the CDR3 is 12 residues. CDR1 is SEHNR, CDR2 FQNEAQ, per germline (reference sequence). CDR3 region: CASSARSSEAFF.

The rearrangement joins TRBV24-1 to TRBJ2-1; TCRdb returns TRBD2, unconfirmable since there is no DNA. Germline-derived CDR1 and CDR2 are KGHDR and SFDVKD. The CDR3 has 16 amino acids. CDR3 protein: CATSDSVADSYNEQFF.

The CDR3 protein is CSASGAPSGANVLTF. The chain joins TRBV20-1 to TRBJ2-6; the TCRdb call, TRBD2, lacks DNA for checking. The V gene's germline CDR1 is DFQATT and CDR2 SNEGSKA (reference sequence). The CDR3 loop spans 15 amino acids.

The chain joins TRBV6-5 to TRBJ2-3; TCRdb outputs TRBD1, but without DNA this stays unchecked. From germline, CDR1 is MNHEY and CDR2 SVGAGI. There are 16 residues in the CDR3. CDR3 amino acids: CASSYSLAGGTDTQYF.

V is TRBV3-1 and J is TRBJ2-1. The V gene's germline CDR1 is LGHDT and CDR2 YNNKEL (reference sequence). This CDR3 is built from 13 residues. The CDR3 spells CASSYSGVGEQFF.

This sequence joins TRBV12-3 or TRBV12-4 and TRBJ2-5; as DNA is missing, the TRBD1 call by TCRdb cannot be tested. The CDR3 totals 16 residues. CDR3 region: CASSTRRGATQETQYF.

The V gene is TRBV10-3, the J gene TRBJ2-1; TCRdb selects TRBD1, and the lack of DNA leaves this call unchecked. CDR3 length: 16 amino acids. Germline lookup yields CDR1 ENHRY and CDR2 SYGVKD. Here the CDR3 reads CAISDVRTGSVNEQFF.